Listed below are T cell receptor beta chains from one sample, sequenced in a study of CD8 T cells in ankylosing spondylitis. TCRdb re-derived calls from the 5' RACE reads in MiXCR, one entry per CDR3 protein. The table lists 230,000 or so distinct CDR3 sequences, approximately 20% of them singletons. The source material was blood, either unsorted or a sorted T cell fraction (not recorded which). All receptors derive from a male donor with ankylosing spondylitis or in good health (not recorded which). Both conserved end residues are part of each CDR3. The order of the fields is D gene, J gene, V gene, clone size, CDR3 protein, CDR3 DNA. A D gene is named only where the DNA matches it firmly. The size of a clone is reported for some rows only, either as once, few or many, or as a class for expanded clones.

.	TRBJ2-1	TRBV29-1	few	CSVEDRDGGFF	TGCAGCGTTGAAGATCGGGACGGAGGGTTCTTC
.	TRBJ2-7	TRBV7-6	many	CASSLSLGSGWVF	TGTGCCAGCAGCTTATCTCTAGGCTCTGGGTGGGTCTTC
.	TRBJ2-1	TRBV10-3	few	CAISPTDSYNEQFF	TGTGCCATCAGTCCCACGGACAGCTACAATGAGCAGTTCTTC
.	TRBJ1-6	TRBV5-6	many	CASSAAAHPTDNSPLHF	TGTGCCAGCAGCGCTGCGGCGCACCCGACGGATAATTCACCCCTCCACTTT
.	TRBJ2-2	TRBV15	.	CATSTESNTGELFF	TGTGCCACCAGCACGGAATCGAACACCGGGGAGCTGTTTTTT
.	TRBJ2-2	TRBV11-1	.	CASSLVEGRHTGELFF	TGTGCCAGCAGCTTAGTGGAGGGACGCCACACCGGGGAGCTGTTTTTT
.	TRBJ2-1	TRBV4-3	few	CASSQSRDSYNEQFF	TGCGCCAGCAGCCAATCACGGGACTCCTACAATGAGCAGTTCTTC
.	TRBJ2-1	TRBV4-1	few	CASSPEAYRPEEQFF	TGCGCCAGCAGCCCCGAAGCCTACAGGCCCGAAGAGCAGTTCTTC
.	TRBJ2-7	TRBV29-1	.	CSAWFENYYEQYF	TGCAGCGCCTGGTTTGAAAACTACTACGAGCAGTACTTC
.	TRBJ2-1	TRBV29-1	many	CSVGTGFKNEQFF	TGCAGCGTTGGAACAGGGTTTAAGAATGAGCAGTTCTTC
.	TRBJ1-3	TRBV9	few	CASSPPRVNTIYF	TGTGCCAGCAGCCCACCCCGGGTAAACACCATATATTTT
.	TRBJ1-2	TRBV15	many	CATSSEGPAADGYTF	TGTGCCACCAGCAGCGAGGGGCCGGCGGCGGACGGCTACACCTTC
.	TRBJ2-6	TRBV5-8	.	CASSLDPRPPGANVLTF	TGTGCCAGCAGCTTGGATCCTCGTCCCCCGGGGGCCAACGTCCTGACTTTC
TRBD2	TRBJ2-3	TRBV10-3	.	CAISESSVLAGPTLADTQYF	TGTGCCATCAGTGAGTCGTCAGTACTAGCGGGTCCGACTTTGGCAGATACGCAGTATTTT
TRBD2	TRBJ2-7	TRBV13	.	CASSLGPVAGDSYEQYF	TGTGCCAGCAGCCTAGGGCCGGTAGCGGGGGACTCCTACGAGCAGTACTTC
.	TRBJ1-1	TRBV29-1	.	CSGRVRGEAFF	TGCAGCGGGCGAGTACGGGGTGAAGCTTTCTTT
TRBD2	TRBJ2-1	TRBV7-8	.	CASRTSDYYNEQFF	TGTGCCAGCAGGACTAGCGACTACTACAATGAGCAGTTCTTC
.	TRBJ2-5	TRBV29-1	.	CSARRSPETQYF	TGCAGCGCGAGACGTAGCCCAGAGACCCAGTACTTC
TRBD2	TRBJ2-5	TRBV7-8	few	CASSLVREGRETQYF	TGTGCCAGCAGCTTAGTCCGGGAGGGTAGGGAGACCCAGTACTTC
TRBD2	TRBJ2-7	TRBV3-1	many	CASSEVFPSGPTSLPYEQYF	TGTGCCAGCAGCGAAGTCTTCCCTAGCGGGCCGACTTCTCTACCCTACGAGCAGTACTTC
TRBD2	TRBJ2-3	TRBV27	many	CASSSSGSSTDTQYF	TGTGCCAGCTCAAGTAGCGGGAGCAGCACAGATACGCAGTATTTT
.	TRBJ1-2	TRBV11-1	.	CASSLFTGEYGYTF	TGTGCCAGCAGCTTATTTACGGGGGAATATGGCTACACCTTC
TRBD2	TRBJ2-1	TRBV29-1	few	CSVEREGPGEQFF	TGCAGCGTTGAGCGGGAGGGCCCGGGTGAGCAGTTCTTC
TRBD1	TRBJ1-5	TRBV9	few	CASSVGSGGHQPQHF	TGTGCCAGCAGCGTAGGATCAGGGGGGCATCAGCCCCAGCATTTT
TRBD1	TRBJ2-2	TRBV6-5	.	CAISYDRGYTGELFF	TGTGCCATCAGTTATGACAGGGGCTACACCGGGGAGCTGTTTTTT
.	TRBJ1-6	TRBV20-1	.	CSAMGRNNSPLHF	TGCAGTGCTATGGGCAGAAATAATTCACCCCTCCACTTT
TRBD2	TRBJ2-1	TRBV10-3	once	CAISEPASGSNEHFF	TGTGCCATCAGTGAGCCGGCTAGCGGGAGCAATGAGCATTTCTTC
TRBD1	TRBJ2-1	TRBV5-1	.	CASSLEGQGTYNEQFF	TGCGCCAGCAGCCTCGAGGGACAGGGAACCTACAATGAGCAGTTCTTC
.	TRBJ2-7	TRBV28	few	CASSWRQSYEQYF	TGTGCCAGCAGTTGGCGCCAAAGCTACGAGCAGTACTTC
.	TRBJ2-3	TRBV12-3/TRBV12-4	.	CASTPLHTDTQYF	TGTGCCAGCACCCCACTCCACACAGATACGCAGTATTTT
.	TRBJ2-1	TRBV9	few	CASSPIARGMSYNEQFF	TGTGCCAGCAGCCCAATCGCGAGGGGAATGTCCTACAATGAGCAGTTCTTC
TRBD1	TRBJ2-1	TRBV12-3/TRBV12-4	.	CASSLGDRGYNEQFF	TGTGCCAGCAGTTTAGGGGACAGAGGTTACAATGAGCAGTTCTTC
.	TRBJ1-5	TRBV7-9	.	CASSRDGQPQHF	TGTGCCAGCAGCCGCGATGGCCAGCCCCAGCATTTT
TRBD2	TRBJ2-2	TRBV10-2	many	CASSELAGYTGELFF	TGCGCCAGCAGTGAACTAGCGGGATACACCGGGGAGCTGTTTTTT
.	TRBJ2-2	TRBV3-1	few	CASSQVGNTGELFF	TGTGCCAGCAGCCAAGTTGGGAACACCGGGGAGCTGTTTTTT
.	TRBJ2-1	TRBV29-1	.	CSVVWEYNEQFF	TGCAGCGTTGTTTGGGAGTACAATGAGCAGTTCTTC
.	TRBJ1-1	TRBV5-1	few	CASSLDSPSNTEAFF	TGCGCCAGCAGCTTGGATTCCCCGAGCAACACTGAAGCTTTCTTT
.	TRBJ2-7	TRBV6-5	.	CASSYSLGDGSYEQYF	TGTGCCAGCAGTTACTCGTTGGGGGACGGCTCCTACGAGCAGTACTTC
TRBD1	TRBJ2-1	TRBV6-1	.	CASSELIGQGTVEQFF	TGTGCCAGCAGTGAATTAATAGGGCAGGGGACAGTTGAGCAGTTCTTC
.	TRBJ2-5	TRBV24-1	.	CATSEWDNEETQYF	TGTGCCACCAGTGAGTGGGACAACGAAGAGACCCAGTACTTC
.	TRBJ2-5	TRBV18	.	CASSPESPGLETQYF	TGTGCCAGCTCACCTGAGAGTCCAGGGCTAGAGACCCAGTACTTC
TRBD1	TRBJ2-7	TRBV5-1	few	CASSLRQGAETYEQYF	TGCGCCAGCAGCCTCCGACAGGGAGCGGAAACCTACGAGCAGTACTTC
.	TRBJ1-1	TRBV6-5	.	CASSYRRDGRGFF	TGTGCCAGCAGTTACAGAAGAGACGGCCGGGGTTTCTTT
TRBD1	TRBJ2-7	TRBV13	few	CASSSDRDHYEQYF	TGTGCCAGCAGCTCGGACAGGGATCATTACGAGCAGTACTTC